This passage covers 7 T cell receptor beta chains from one sample sequenced in a study of blood T cell repertoires in COVID-19. Only in-frame clones appear in the TCRdb table, and some are missing; sequencing was by immunoSEQ multiplex PCR. The repertoire includes roughly 330,000 clones, under 90% of them detected once, and over 9.5% sits in the top ten. Material: PBMCs or T cells enriched from blood (not recorded which). Receptors were obtained from a woman under 30 who had recovered from COVID-19.

This chain joins TRBV7-8 and TRBJ1-1; D is unclear. With 5 bases removed from V and 7 bases from J, the gap between germline ends came to 20 bases. CDR1 and CDR2 from the germline V gene are SGHVS and FQNEAQ. CDR3 length: 15 residues. The CDR3 bases are TGTGCCAGCAGCCCCCTTAAGGGAGGCCCTATTGAAGCTTTCTTT. Protein product: CASSPLKGGPIEAFF.

Concerning this clone itself: An end of the junction differs from the germline gene, which may be a read error. The gene calls are TRBV19 and TRBJ1-5; D is possibly TRBD1 (5 bases). The CDR3 has 16 residues. Germline V gene sequence: CDR1 LNHDA, CDR2 SQIVND (reference sequence). The CDR3 sequence is CASSTREVGFNQPQHF. CDR3 in DNA: TGTGCCAGTAGTACCAGGGAGGTTGGGTTTAATCAACCCCAGCATTTT. The full variable domain, completed using reference TRBV19 and TRBJ1-5, is DGGITQSPKYLFRKEGQNVTLSCEQNLNHDAMYWYRQDPGQGLRLIYYSQIVNDFQKGDIAEGYSVSREKKESFPLTVTSAQKNPTAFYLCASSTREVGFNQPQHFGDGTRLSIL.

This chain links TRBV18 with TRBJ1-4; 7 bases are shared with TRBD1. Germline lookup yields CDR1 KGHSH and CDR2 LQKENI. This CDR3 is built from 14 residues. Losses at the gene ends were 2 bases for V and 6 bases for J; bases not matched to a gene: 3. This CDR3 is CASSPAGGYEKLFF. As DNA, the CDR3 is TGTGCCAGCTCACCAGCAGGGGGTTATGAAAAACTGTTTTTT.

The V gene is TRBV29-1, the J gene TRBJ2-5; 7 bases line up with TRBD1. Germline CDR1 and CDR2: SQVTM and ANQGSEA. The trim removed 6 bases at V and 0 bases at J, leaving 7 bases unmatched. CDR3 size: 14 residues. For the CDR3, the DNA is TGCAGCGTGACCATGGGACAGCACCAAGAGACCCAGTACTTC. Its translation is CSVTMGQHQETQYF.

The chain links TRBV7-2 to TRBJ2-2; 13 positions match TRBD2. Trimming cost V 3 bases and J 9 bases; bases outside gene matches: 7. The germline V gene encodes CDR1 SGHTA and CDR2 FQGNSA. The CDR3 runs 16 residues. CDR3 protein: CASSFTSGRAYRELFF. The CDR3 region has the DNA TGTGCCAGCAGCTTCACTAGCGGGAGGGCCTATCGGGAGCTGTTTTTT.

The chain links TRBV5-4 to TRBJ1-1; weak D call: TRBD1 (6 bases). CDR1 and CDR2 (germline): SGHNT, YYREEE (reference sequence). V lost 4 bases to trimming and J lost 0 bases, with 19 bases between them. The CDR3 runs to 17 residues. The CDR3 sequence is CASSPLGAGVLNTEAFF. The CDR3 DNA sequence: TGTGCCAGCAGCCCCCTTGGGGCAGGGGTCCTGAACACTGAAGCTTTCTTT.

The chain has TRBV27 and TRBJ1-5; TRBD1 aligns across 7 bases. Germline CDR1 and CDR2: MNHEY and SMNVEV (reference sequence). The CDR3 is 14 residues long. Trimming took 5 bases from V and 5 from J; bases not matched to a gene: 6. CDR3 nucleotides: TGTGCCAGCAGTGAAGACAGGGCCGATCAGCCCCAGCATTTT. It yields the protein CASSEDRADQPQHF.